This T cell receptor (beta chain) appears in the sequencing data of a study of early T cells in non-severe SARS-CoV-2 infection. Across the study: Whole-blood bulk RNA, unsorted, was sequenced, and chains were unpaired. General study results and limits: Private and CD4 specificities were missed by VDJdb matching, which favored anti-spike CD8 responses.

TCRdb reprocessed the 5' RACE reads with MiXCR, giving one entry per CDR3 protein. The data contain some 55,000 distinct CDR3 sequences, 12% of them singletons. This clonotype was counted a few times. The antigen is unknown. Trimming removed 1 base at V and 2 bases at J, with 12 bases between. CDR1 DFQATT and CDR2 SNEGSKA come from the germline V gene (reference sequence). This CDR3 comprises 15 residues. The material was whole blood, obtained at baseline. This chain uses TRBV20-1 with TRBJ2-1, with D tentatively TRBD1 (5 bases). The source is an adult who was a healthcare worker with PCR-confirmed SARS-CoV-2 infection or an uninfected control (not recorded which). In nucleotides, the CDR3 is TGCAGTGCTAGAGCTTGGACAACCGCCTACAATGAGCAGTTCTTC. Its protein product is CSARAWTTAYNEQFF.